The entry that follows covers one TCR beta chain sequence. The entry originates in a study of TIL therapy for anti-PD-1-resistant metastatic lung cancer. This was the immunoSEQ v3 assay. Libraries were prepared by immunoSEQ multiplex PCR; TCRdb keeps only in-frame clonotypes and omits some of them. Here the sample spans around 6,000 clones, roughly 70% being singletons. The germline CDR1 and CDR2 sequences are SGHRS and YFSETQ. The CDR3 is made up of 14 amino acids. Trimming removed 2 bases from V and 1 base from J, with 8 bases in between. This sample's time point: pre-treatment sample, taken before nivolumab and TIL therapy. The tumor samples were excised metastases, mostly pleural nodules or supraclavicular lymph nodes. Tumors were harvested before any PD-1/PD-L1 blockade.

The origin of this receptor is a person between 25 and 80 years old with non-small cell lung cancer. The starting material was tumor tissue, obtained at baseline. This chain links TRBV5-1 with TRBJ2-3; D ambiguous. Here the CDR3 reads CASSFLHGTDTQYF. As DNA, the CDR3 is TGCGCCAGCAGCTTTTTACACGGCACAGATACGCAGTATTTT.